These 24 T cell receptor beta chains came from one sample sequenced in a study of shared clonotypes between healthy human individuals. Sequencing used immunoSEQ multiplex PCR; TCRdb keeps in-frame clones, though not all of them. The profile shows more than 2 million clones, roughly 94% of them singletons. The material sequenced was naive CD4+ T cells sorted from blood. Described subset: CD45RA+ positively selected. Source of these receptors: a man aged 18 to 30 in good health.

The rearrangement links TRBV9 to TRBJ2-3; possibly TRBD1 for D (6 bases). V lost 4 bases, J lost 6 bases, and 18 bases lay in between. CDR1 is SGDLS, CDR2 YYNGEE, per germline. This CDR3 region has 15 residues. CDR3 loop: CASSPRGRDMDTQYF. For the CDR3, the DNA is TGTGCCAGCAGCCCCCGAGGCAGGGACATGGATACGCAGTATTTT.

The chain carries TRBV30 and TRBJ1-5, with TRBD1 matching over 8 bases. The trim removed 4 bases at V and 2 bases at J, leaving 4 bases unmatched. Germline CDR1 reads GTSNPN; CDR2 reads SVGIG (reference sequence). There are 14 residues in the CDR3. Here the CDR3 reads CAWTPDRGNQPQHF. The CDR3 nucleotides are TGTGCCTGGACCCCGGACAGGGGCAATCAGCCCCAGCATTTT.

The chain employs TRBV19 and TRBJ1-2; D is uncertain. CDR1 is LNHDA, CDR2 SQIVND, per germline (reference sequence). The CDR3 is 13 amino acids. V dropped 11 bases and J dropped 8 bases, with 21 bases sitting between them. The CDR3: CAGSRPPPGGYTF. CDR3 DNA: TGTGCCGGATCCAGACCTCCCCCAGGCGGCTACACCTTC.

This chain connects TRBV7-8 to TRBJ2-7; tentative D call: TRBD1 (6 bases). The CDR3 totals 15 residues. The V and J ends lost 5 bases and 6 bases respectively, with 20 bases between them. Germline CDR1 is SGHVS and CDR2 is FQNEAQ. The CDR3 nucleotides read TGTGCCAGCAGCCCCGGCCGGGGACAACTCCTCGAGCAGTACTTC. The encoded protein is CASSPGRGQLLEQYF.

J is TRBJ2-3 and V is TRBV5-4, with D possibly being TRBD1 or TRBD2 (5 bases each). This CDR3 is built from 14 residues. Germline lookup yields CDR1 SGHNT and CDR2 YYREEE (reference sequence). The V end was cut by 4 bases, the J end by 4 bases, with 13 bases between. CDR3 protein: CASSALGGADTQYF. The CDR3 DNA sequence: TGTGCCAGCAGCGCCCTTGGGGGAGCAGATACGCAGTATTTT.

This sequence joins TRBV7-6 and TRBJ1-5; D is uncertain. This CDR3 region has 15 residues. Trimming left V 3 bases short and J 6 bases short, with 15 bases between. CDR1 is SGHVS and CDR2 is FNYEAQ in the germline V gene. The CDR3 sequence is CASSLNPGLGQPQHF. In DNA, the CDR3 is TGTGCCAGCAGCTTGAATCCTGGTCTCGGTCAGCCCCAGCATTTT.

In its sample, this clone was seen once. CDR3 coding DNA: TGTGCCAGCAGGCGGCGGGGAGGGAACCAGCCCCAGCATTTT. Translated: CASRRRGGNQPQHF. The genes are TRBV28 and TRBJ1-5; D ambiguous. With 6 bases removed from V and 7 bases from J, the gap between germline ends came to 16 bases. The germline gives CDR1 MDHEN, CDR2 SYDVKM. The CDR3 length is 14 residues.

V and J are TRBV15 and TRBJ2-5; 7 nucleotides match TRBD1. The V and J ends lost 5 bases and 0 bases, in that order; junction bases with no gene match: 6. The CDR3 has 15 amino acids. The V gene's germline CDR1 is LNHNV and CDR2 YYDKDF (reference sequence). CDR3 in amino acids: CATSSGTEDQETQYF. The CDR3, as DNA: TGTGCCACCAGCTCCGGGACAGAGGACCAAGAGACCCAGTACTTC.

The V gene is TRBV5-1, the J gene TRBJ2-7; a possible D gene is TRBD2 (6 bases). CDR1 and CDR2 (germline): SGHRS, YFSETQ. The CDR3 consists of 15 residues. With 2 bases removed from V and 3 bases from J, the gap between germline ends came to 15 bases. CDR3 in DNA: TGCGCCAGCAGCTTAGGACCCGGGACTTACTACGAGCAGTACTTC. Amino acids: CASSLGPGTYYEQYF.

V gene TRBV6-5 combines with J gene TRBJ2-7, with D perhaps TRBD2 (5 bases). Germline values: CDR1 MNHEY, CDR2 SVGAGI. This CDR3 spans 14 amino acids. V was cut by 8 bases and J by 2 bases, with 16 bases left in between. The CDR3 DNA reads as TGTGCCAGCGTCCCGGGGTCCCCCCCCTACGAGCAGTACTTC. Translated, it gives CASVPGSPPYEQYF.

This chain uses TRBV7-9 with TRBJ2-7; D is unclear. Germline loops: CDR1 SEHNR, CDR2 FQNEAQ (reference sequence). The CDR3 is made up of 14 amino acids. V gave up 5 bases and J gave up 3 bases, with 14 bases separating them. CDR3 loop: CASSRDATGYEQYF. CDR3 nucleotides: TGTGCCAGCAGCAGAGATGCAACCGGCTACGAGCAGTACTTC.

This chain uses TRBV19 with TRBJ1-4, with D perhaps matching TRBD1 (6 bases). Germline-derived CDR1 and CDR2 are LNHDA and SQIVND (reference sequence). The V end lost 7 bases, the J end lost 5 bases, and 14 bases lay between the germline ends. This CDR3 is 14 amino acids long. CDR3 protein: CASKDSPSNEKLFF. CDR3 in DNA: TGTGCCAGTAAGGACAGTCCATCAAATGAAAAACTGTTTTTT.

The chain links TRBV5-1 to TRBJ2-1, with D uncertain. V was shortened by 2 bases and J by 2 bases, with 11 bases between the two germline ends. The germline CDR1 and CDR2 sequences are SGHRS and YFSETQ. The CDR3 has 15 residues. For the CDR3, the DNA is TGCGCCAGCAGCTTAGGGCAGATAGCCTACAATGAGCAGTTCTTC. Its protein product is CASSLGQIAYNEQFF.

The CDR3 DNA reads TGTGCCAGTAACCCAGGGCCGGGCTATGGCTACACCTTC. As protein: CASNPGPGYGYTF. The chain couples TRBV19 to TRBJ1-2, with D possibly TRBD1 on 5 matching bases. In germline, CDR1 is LNHDA, CDR2 SQIVND (reference sequence). Trimming shortened V by 7 bases and J by 4 bases, and 13 bases separated the two germline ends. This CDR3 comprises 13 residues.

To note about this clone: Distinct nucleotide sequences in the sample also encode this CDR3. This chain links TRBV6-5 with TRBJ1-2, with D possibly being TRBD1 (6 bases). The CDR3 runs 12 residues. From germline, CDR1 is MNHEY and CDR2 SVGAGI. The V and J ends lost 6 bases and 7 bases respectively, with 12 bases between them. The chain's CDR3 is CASRSQGSGYTF. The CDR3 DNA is TGTGCCAGCAGATCACAGGGTTCTGGCTACACCTTC.

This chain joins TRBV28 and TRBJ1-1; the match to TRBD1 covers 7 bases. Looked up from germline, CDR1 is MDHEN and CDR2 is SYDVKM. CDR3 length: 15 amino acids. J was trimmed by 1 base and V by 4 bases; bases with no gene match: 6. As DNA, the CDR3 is TGTGCCAGCAGTTACTCGGGACAGAAGAACACTGAAGCTTTCTTT. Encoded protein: CASSYSGQKNTEAFF.

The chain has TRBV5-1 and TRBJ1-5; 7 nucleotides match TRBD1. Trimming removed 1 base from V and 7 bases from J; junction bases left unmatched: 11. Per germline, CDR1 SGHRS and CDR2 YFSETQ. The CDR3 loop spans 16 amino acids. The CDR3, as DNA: TGCGCCAGCAGCTTGAATCCCACAGGGGCAGGACAGCCCCAGCATTTT. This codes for CASSLNPTGAGQPQHF.

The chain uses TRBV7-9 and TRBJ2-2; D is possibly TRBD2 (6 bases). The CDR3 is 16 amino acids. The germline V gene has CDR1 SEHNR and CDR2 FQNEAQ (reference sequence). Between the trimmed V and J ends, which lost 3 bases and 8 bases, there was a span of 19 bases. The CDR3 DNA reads TGTGCCAGCAGCTTGAATAGACCACCCGGGGGTGGGGAGCTGTTTTTT. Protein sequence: CASSLNRPPGGGELFF. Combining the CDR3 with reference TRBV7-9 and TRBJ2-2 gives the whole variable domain DTGVSQNPRHKITKRGQNVTFRCDPISEHNRLYWYRQTLGQGPEFLTYFQNEAQLEKSRLLSDRFSAERPKGSFSTLEIQRTEQGDSAMYLCASSLNRPPGGGELFFGEGSRLTVL.

The CDR3 DNA sequence: TGTGCCAGCAGCTTACGGACTAGCGGGAGTAGCACAGATACGCAGTATTTT. It specifies CASSLRTSGSSTDTQYF. This sequence joins TRBV9 and TRBJ2-3, with TRBD2 identical over 13 bases. With V trimmed by 4 bases and J by 0 bases, 5 bases remained unmatched. CDR3 length: 17 amino acids. Germline CDR1 SGDLS, CDR2 YYNGEE. Combining the CDR3 with reference TRBV9 and TRBJ2-3 gives the whole variable domain DSGVTQTPKHLITATGQRVTLRCSPRSGDLSVYWYQQSLDQGLQFLIQYYNGEERAKGNILERFSAQQFPDLHSELNLSSLELGDSALYFCASSLRTSGSSTDTQYFGPGTRLTVL.

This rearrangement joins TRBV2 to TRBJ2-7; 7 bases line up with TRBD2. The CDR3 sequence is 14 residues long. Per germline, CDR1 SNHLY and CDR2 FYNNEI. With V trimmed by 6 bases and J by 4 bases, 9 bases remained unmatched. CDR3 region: CASRAPGLRYEQYF. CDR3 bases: TGTGCCAGCAGAGCTCCGGGACTAAGGTACGAGCAGTACTTC.

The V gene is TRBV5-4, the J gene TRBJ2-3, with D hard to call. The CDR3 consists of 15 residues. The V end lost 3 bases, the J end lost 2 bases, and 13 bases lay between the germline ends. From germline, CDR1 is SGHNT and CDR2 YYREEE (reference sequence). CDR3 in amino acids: CASSSGPAATDTQYF. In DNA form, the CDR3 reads TGTGCCAGCAGCTCCGGGCCCGCCGCCACAGATACGCAGTATTTT.

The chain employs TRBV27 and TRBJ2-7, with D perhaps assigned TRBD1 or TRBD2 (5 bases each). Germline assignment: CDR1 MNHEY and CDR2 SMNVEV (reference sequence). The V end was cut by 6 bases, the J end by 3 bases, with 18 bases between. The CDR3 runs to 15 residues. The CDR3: CASSSGGGYYYEQYF. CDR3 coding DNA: TGTGCCAGCAGCTCAGGTGGGGGATACTACTACGAGCAGTACTTC.

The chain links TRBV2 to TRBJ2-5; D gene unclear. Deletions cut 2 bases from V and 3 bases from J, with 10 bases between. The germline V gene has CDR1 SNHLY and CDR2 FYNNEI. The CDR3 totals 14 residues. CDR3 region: CASSELLHEETQYF. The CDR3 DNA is TGTGCCAGCAGTGAATTATTACATGAAGAGACCCAGTACTTC.

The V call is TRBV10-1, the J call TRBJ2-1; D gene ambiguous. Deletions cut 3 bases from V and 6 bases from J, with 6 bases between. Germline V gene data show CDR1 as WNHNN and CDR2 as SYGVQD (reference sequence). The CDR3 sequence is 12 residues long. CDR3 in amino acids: CASSEGGNEQFF. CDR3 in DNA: TGCGCCAGCAGTGAAGGTGGCAATGAGCAGTTCTTC.